This T cell receptor beta chain appears in the sequencing data of a study of blood T cell repertoires in COVID-19. Across the whole study: Specimens from acute and convalescent COVID-19 originated in the United States, Italy and Spain. Nucleic acid was either cDNA or gDNA, and it came from T cells, B-cell-depleted T cells, or PBMCs.

The CDR3 runs to 13 residues. The V end was cut by 2 bases, the J end by 6 bases, with 8 bases between. Germline CDR1 LNHDA, CDR2 SQIVND (reference sequence). As handled by the study authors: Reference gene primers were amplified, and this amplification served to estimate nucleated cell counts. Libraries were prepared by immunoSEQ multiplex PCR; TCRdb keeps only in-frame clonotypes and omits some of them. Clonal size and the V and J genes are those of that table, whereas D and trimming came from the DNA. The sample has a few hundred thousand clones, about 89% seen once. The sequenced material came from peripheral blood. The clonotype comes from a woman aged 35 to 49 who had recovered from COVID-19. This chain links TRBV19 with TRBJ2-1, with TRBD2 as a possible D gene (5 bases). CDR3 in amino acids: CASSISGSNEQFF. CDR3 DNA: TGTGCCAGTAGTATATCGGGGAGCAATGAGCAGTTCTTC. Full variable domain (rest looked up from reference TRBV19 and TRBJ2-1): DGGITQSPKYLFRKEGQNVTLSCEQNLNHDAMYWYRQDPGQGLRLIYYSQIVNDFQKGDIAEGYSVSREKKESFPLTVTSAQKNPTAFYLCASSISGSNEQFFGPGTRLTVL.